These 24 T cell receptor beta chains were sequenced from one sample in a study of identical twins. In TCRdb, the 5' RACE reads were re-called with MiXCR into one record per CDR3 protein. The sample consists of 350,000 to 400,000 distinct CDR3 sequences, 9% of them appearing once. What was sequenced was naive T cells sorted from blood. These receptors all come from a woman aged 45-59 years in good health.

This chain uses TRBV24-1 with TRBJ2-1; D gene unclear. This CDR3 spans 15 amino acids. Germline V gene data show CDR1 as KGHDR and CDR2 as SFDVKD. V lost 4 bases and J lost 6, with 15 bases in between. The CDR3 nucleotides are TGTGCCACCAGTGAACCGCAAAATCTCGGCAATGAGCAGTTCTTC. Translated: CATSEPQNLGNEQFF.

This clonotype was recorded at least ten times. This rearrangement joins TRBV28 to TRBJ2-4; either TRBD1 or TRBD2 may supply D (5 bases each). Germline CDR1 and CDR2: MDHEN and SYDVKM. This CDR3 has 16 residues. V was clipped by 1 base and J by 0 bases, with 10 bases between them. CDR3 residues: CASSLLGGGAKNIQYF. CDR3 nucleotides: TGTGCCAGCAGTTTATTAGGTGGGGGAGCCAAAAACATTCAGTACTTC.

This clonotype was counted many times. This sequence joins TRBV12-3 or TRBV12-4 and TRBJ2-2; no clear D gene. The V end was cut by 7 bases, the J end by 8 bases, with 23 bases between. This CDR3 region has 16 residues. The CDR3 DNA reads TGTGCCAGCACTCCTTACCGGGCCTCTCAACGAGGGGAGCTGTTTTTT. This sequence encodes CASTPYRASQRGELFF.

This clonotype was counted between two and nine times. V is TRBV10-3 and J is TRBJ2-7, with D possibly matching TRBD1 (5 bases). Germline V gene sequence: CDR1 ENHRY, CDR2 SYGVKD. The CDR3 is 11 amino acids. The ends were cut back, 5 bases at V and 5 bases at J, with 7 bases in the middle. The CDR3, as DNA: TGTGCCATCAGTCAGGGAAACGAGCAGTACTTC. Protein product: CAISQGNEQYF.

This clonotype was counted a few times. The chain couples TRBV25-1 to TRBJ2-2; D remains ambiguous. The V and J ends lost 5 bases and 5 bases respectively, with 12 bases between them. The germline gives CDR1 MGHDK, CDR2 SYGVNS. The CDR3 is 14 residues long. CDR3 sequence reads: CASSPLKWTGELFF. CDR3 nucleotide sequence: TGTGCCAGCAGTCCTCTCAAGTGGACCGGGGAGCTGTTTTTT. The full variable domain, completed using reference TRBV25-1 and TRBJ2-2, is EADIYQTPRYLVIGTGKKITLECSQTMGHDKMYWYQQDPGMELHLIHYSYGVNSTEKGDLSSESTVSRIRTEHFPLTLESARPSHTSQYLCASSPLKWTGELFFGEGSRLTVL.

The V gene is TRBV7-8, the J gene TRBJ2-1, with 11 bases that match TRBD2. This CDR3 has 16 amino acids. From germline, CDR1 is SGHVS and CDR2 FQNEAQ. V shed 4 bases, J shed 9 bases, and the junction held 11 bases outside the gene matches. The CDR3 DNA is TGTGCCAGCAGCTGGCGTAGCGGGAGGGCCTTTAGTGAGCAGTTCTTC. As protein: CASSWRSGRAFSEQFF.

This clonotype was observed many times. The chain has TRBV29-1 and TRBJ1-1; the D is unclear. Per the germline V gene, CDR1 is SQVTM and CDR2 is ANQGSEA. V lost 7 bases and J lost 6, with 15 bases in between. This CDR3 spans 12 amino acids. The CDR3 here is CSALGSGAEAFF. The CDR3 nucleotides read TGCAGCGCCCTAGGATCTGGGGCTGAAGCTTTCTTT.

The gene calls are TRBV30 and TRBJ2-1; D uncertain. Germline V gene data show CDR1 as GTSNPN and CDR2 as SVGIG (reference sequence). The CDR3 contains 16 residues. Deletions cut 2 bases from V and 4 bases from J, with 18 bases between. In DNA, the CDR3 is TGTGCCTGGAGTTCCCGTTCCCCTCTTGGGTACAATGAGCAGTTCTTC. As protein: CAWSSRSPLGYNEQFF.

This clonotype was picked up a small number of times. V and J are TRBV5-1 and TRBJ2-5, with a tentative D call TRBD1 (5 bases). V was shortened by 4 bases and J by 4 bases, with 17 bases between the two germline ends. This CDR3 contains 15 residues. Germline CDR1 SGHRS, CDR2 YFSETQ. The CDR3 DNA sequence: TGCGCCAGCAGCGTCGGGTCGACAGAATTAGAGACCCAGTACTTC. Protein: CASSVGSTELETQYF.

The sample holds a few counts of this clonotype. This sequence joins TRBV5-1 and TRBJ1-2; D unclear. Germline V gives CDR1 SGHRS, CDR2 YFSETQ. V lost 3 bases and J lost 6, with 15 bases in between. The CDR3 runs 14 residues. This CDR3 reads CASSSRLEIDGYTF. The CDR3 DNA reads as TGCGCCAGCAGCTCCCGACTGGAGATCGATGGCTACACCTTC.

This clonotype has ten or more counts. The J gene is TRBJ1-1, the V gene TRBV7-2; 7 nucleotides match TRBD1. Germline V gives CDR1 SGHTA, CDR2 FQGNSA. CDR3 size: 15 residues. The ends lost 4 bases at V and 2 bases at J; junction bases unmatched: 7. CDR3 nucleotides: TGTGCCAGCAGCTGGAGCGCAGGGGGAAACACTGAAGCTTTCTTT. Its translation: CASSWSAGGNTEAFF.

This clonotype has only a few counts. The genes are TRBV7-3 and TRBJ2-1, with 9 bases matching TRBD1. Germline V lookup: CDR1 SGHTA, CDR2 FQGTGA. The junction had 11 bases not matched to a gene; V was cut back by 5 bases and J by 9 bases. This CDR3 region has 15 residues. CDR3 protein: CASSPSQDRGSEQFF. CDR3 nucleotide sequence: TGTGCCAGCAGCCCATCCCAGGACAGGGGTAGTGAGCAGTTCTTC.

This clonotype was seen a handful of times. The chain uses TRBV25-1 and TRBJ2-7; 13 bases fit TRBD2. Germline lookup yields CDR1 MGHDK and CDR2 SYGVNS. This CDR3 is 15 amino acids long. With V trimmed by 2 bases and J by 7 bases, 5 bases remained unmatched. This chain's CDR3 is CASSEIPGLAGEQYV. CDR3 DNA sequence: TGTGCCAGCAGTGAAATCCCGGGACTAGCGGGGGAGCAGTACGTC.

The genes are TRBV20-1 and TRBJ2-7, with a possible D match to TRBD1 (6 bases). The V and J ends lost 5 bases and 4 bases respectively, with 12 bases between them. The CDR3 contains 12 residues. Germline-derived CDR1 and CDR2 are DFQATT and SNEGSKA (reference sequence). The CDR3 spells CSAASGQYEQYV. The CDR3 nucleotides read TGCAGTGCTGCATCAGGACAGTACGAGCAGTACGTC.

The sample holds a few counts of this clonotype. The V call is TRBV4-1, the J call TRBJ2-7; unclear D gene. The length of the CDR3 is 12 residues. CDR1 MGHRA and CDR2 YSYEKL come from the germline V gene. V shed 3 bases and J shed 1 base, with 4 bases lying between them. The CDR3 DNA sequence: TGCGCCAGCAGCCACAATTCCTACGAGCAGTACTTC. This codes for CASSHNSYEQYF.

This clonotype was picked up a small number of times. The chain joins TRBV5-1 to TRBJ2-7; 10 bases match TRBD2. CDR1 is SGHRS, CDR2 YFSETQ, per germline. V lost 3 bases and J lost 5; bases outside the gene matches: 2. The CDR3 has 13 residues. The CDR3 loop is CASSSGTSDEQYF. The CDR3 DNA reads as TGCGCCAGCAGCTCCGGGACTAGCGACGAGCAGTACTTC.

This chain uses TRBV18 with TRBJ2-5; 8 bases are a match to TRBD1. The CDR3 has 17 amino acids. After removal of 3 bases from V and 5 bases from J, the junction contained 14 bases not matched to a gene. The germline CDR1 and CDR2 sequences are KGHSH and LQKENI. CDR3 in DNA: TGTGCCAGCTCACCGGACCGGACAGGGTGGTTCGAGGAGACCCAGTACTTC. It encodes CASSPDRTGWFEETQYF.

The rearrangement joins TRBV14 to TRBJ2-1; no clear D. The CDR3 extends over 13 amino acids. Trimming cost V 0 bases and J 9 bases, with 9 bases left between them. Germline-derived CDR1 and CDR2 are SGHDN and FVKESK. The CDR3 is CASSQDLISEQFF. CDR3 nucleotides: TGTGCCAGCAGCCAAGATCTGATAAGTGAGCAGTTCTTC.

This clonotype was observed many times. This sequence joins TRBV12-3 or TRBV12-4 and TRBJ2-2, with D possibly being TRBD2 (5 bases). The CDR3 has 15 residues. Trimming shortened V by 3 bases and J by 3 bases, and 11 bases separated the two germline ends. The CDR3 here is CASSLSGIHTGELFF. For the CDR3, the DNA is TGTGCCAGCAGTTTGTCCGGGATCCACACCGGGGAGCTGTTTTTT.

The chain has TRBV7-8 and TRBJ2-7; 7 nucleotides match TRBD2. J lost 0 bases, V lost 5 bases, and 7 bases had no gene match. CDR1 and CDR2 from the germline V gene are SGHVS and FQNEAQ. The CDR3 runs 15 residues. In DNA, the CDR3 is TGTGCCAGCAGCCCGTTGGGCGGGAGCTCCTACGAGCAGTACTTC. It encodes CASSPLGGSSYEQYF. Full variable domain (rest looked up from reference TRBV7-8 and TRBJ2-7): GAGVSQSPRYKVAKRGQDVALRCDPISGHVSLFWYQQALGQGPEFLTYFQNEAQLDKSGLPSDRFFAERPEGSVSTLKIQRTQQEDSAVYLCASSPLGGSSYEQYFGPGTRLTVT.

This clonotype was counted between two and nine times. The chain is built from TRBV18 and TRBJ1-1; TRBD1 matches at 8 bases. The CDR3 has 14 residues. CDR1 and CDR2 (germline): KGHSH, LQKENI. V lost 5 bases and J lost 3; bases outside the gene matches: 5. The CDR3 here is CASSADRDYTEAFF. DNA of the CDR3: TGTGCCAGCTCAGCGGACAGGGACTACACTGAAGCTTTCTTT.

This clonotype was recorded a few times. This sequence joins TRBV5-1 and TRBJ2-3; the D is unclear. The V gene lost 0 bases and the J gene lost 2 bases, with 10 bases spanning the gap. The CDR3 covers 15 residues. CDR1 is SGHRS and CDR2 is YFSETQ in the germline V gene. The CDR3 DNA sequence: TGCGCCAGCAGCTTGGGTGGGCTACCCACAGATACGCAGTATTTT. Its protein is CASSLGGLPTDTQYF.

This sequence joins TRBV5-1 and TRBJ2-2; 8 nucleotides agree with TRBD1. Germline V CDR1 and CDR2: SGHRS, YFSETQ. The V and J ends lost 2 bases and 6 bases, in that order; junction bases with no gene match: 12. The CDR3 runs 17 residues. This chain's CDR3 is CASSFRTGNSGSGELFF. The DNA of the CDR3 is TGCGCCAGCAGCTTTAGGACAGGGAATTCGGGTTCCGGGGAGCTGTTTTTT.

This chain joins TRBV9 and TRBJ2-2, with 7 bases identical to TRBD1. The trim removed 5 bases at V and 6 bases at J, leaving 4 bases unmatched. This CDR3 spans 13 amino acids. Germline assignment: CDR1 SGDLS and CDR2 YYNGEE. This chain's CDR3 is CASRGGKAGELFF. The CDR3 coding sequence is TGTGCCAGCAGAGGGGGCAAGGCCGGGGAGCTGTTTTTT.